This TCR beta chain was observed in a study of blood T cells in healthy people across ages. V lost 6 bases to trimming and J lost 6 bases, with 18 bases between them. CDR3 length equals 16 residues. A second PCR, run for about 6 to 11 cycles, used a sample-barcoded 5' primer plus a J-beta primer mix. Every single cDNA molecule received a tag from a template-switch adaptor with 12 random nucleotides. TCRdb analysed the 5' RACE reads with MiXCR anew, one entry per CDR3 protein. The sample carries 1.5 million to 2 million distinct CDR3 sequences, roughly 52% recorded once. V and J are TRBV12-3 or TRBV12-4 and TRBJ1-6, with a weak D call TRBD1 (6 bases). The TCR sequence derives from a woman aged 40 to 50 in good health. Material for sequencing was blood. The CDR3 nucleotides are TGTGCCAGCAGCCCCATCGGGGGCGTGCGTAATTCACCCCTCCACTTT. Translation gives CASSPIGGVRNSPLHF.